This T cell receptor beta chain was identified in a study of T cells after yellow fever vaccination. Study-level background: Preparation used SMART-Seq v4 Ultra Low Input for the low-cell-number fractions.

The CDR3 sequence is 12 residues long. The germline V gene has CDR1 SEHNR and CDR2 FQNEAQ (reference sequence). Trimming left V 4 bases short and J 3 bases short, with 6 bases between. Template-switching 5'RACE yielded the TCR cDNA; a universal primer site and UMIs were added in the process. TCRdb ran MiXCR on the 5' RACE reads and lists one entry per CDR3 protein. The sample includes about 170,000 distinct CDR3 sequences, approximately 10% of them seen just once. The sample in question was CD8+ T cells sorted from PBMCs, obtained 15 days after the yellow fever booster vaccination. The source of this sequence is a man between 18 and 29 years old who received the YFV17D yellow fever vaccine. J is TRBJ1-1 and V is TRBV7-9; D not certain. The CDR3 DNA sequence: TGTGCCAGCAGCTCCCCGGACACTGAAGCTTTCTTT. Protein sequence: CASSSPDTEAFF.